A selection of T cell receptor beta chains follows, all from one sample in a study of Ad26.COV2.S vaccination and SARS-CoV-2 variants. Measured with immunoSEQ multiplex PCR; TCRdb has only the in-frame clones, and not every one. The sample has 300,000 to 350,000 clones, less than 90% seen once. Specimen: peripheral blood, collected in a trial of Ad26.COV2.S vaccine versus placebo. These receptor sequences come from a person aged 18-65 years who received the Ad26.COV2.S COVID-19 vaccine or a placebo. The CDR3 runs from the conserved cysteine through the conserved F or W. D genes are given only for firm matches. Size values are once, few and many counts, or a class for expanded clones, and some rows have none.

j_gene,abundance,d_gene,v_gene,CDR3aa,CDR3nt
TRBJ1-2,.,.,TRBV19,CASSQGRDYGYTF,TGTGCCAGTAGCCAGGGGAGGGACTATGGCTACACCTTC
TRBJ1-5,few,.,TRBV11-2,CASSLSPDEGAQPQHF,TGTGCCAGCAGCCTTAGTCCGGACGAAGGCGCTCAGCCCCAGCATTTT
TRBJ2-2,.,.,TRBV2,CASRDTWDTGELFF,TGTGCCAGCAGGGATACATGGGACACCGGGGAGCTGTTTTTT
TRBJ2-3,.,.,TRBV9,CASSAGGGPDTQYF,TGTGCCAGCAGCGCGGGAGGGGGCCCAGATACGCAGTATTTT
TRBJ1-2,.,.,TRBV6-6,CASGGSWAGYTF,TGTGCCAGCGGAGGGAGCTGGGCTGGCTACACCTTC
TRBJ2-7,.,TRBD1,TRBV6-5,CASTEGQGYHEQYF,TGTGCCAGCACGGAAGGACAGGGATACCACGAGCAGTACTTC
TRBJ1-1,.,.,TRBV11-3,CASSVSAGTEAFF,TGTGCCAGCAGCGTCTCAGCGGGCACTGAAGCTTTCTTT
TRBJ2-7,.,TRBD2,TRBV7-9,CASSPAGGPIHSYEQYF,TGTGCCAGCAGCCCAGCGGGAGGTCCTATCCACTCCTACGAGCAGTACTTC
TRBJ2-7,.,TRBD1,TRBV5-1,CASSRTGTGSYEQYF,TGCGCCAGCAGCCGAACCGGGACAGGATCCTACGAGCAGTACTTC
TRBJ2-1,.,TRBD2,TRBV27,CASSLIPAGGMVGQFF,TGTGCCAGCAGTTTAATCCCAGCGGGGGGTATGGTAGGGCAGTTCTTC
TRBJ1-6,.,TRBD1,TRBV27,CASTPGTGASINSPLHF,TGTGCCAGCACCCCCGGGACAGGAGCCTCGATTAATTCACCCCTCCACTTT
TRBJ2-7,.,.,TRBV18,CASSLQGSEQYF,TGTGCCAGCTCACTACAGGGTTCCGAGCAGTACTTC
TRBJ2-5,.,TRBD2,TRBV5-4,CASSPAGAVQETQYF,TGTGCCAGCAGCCCAGCGGGGGCGGTACAAGAGACCCAGTACTTC
TRBJ2-5,.,.,TRBV7-2,CASSPQETQYF,TGTGCCAGCAGCCCACAAGAGACCCAGTACTTC
TRBJ1-2,.,.,TRBV7-9,CASSLREGNHGYTF,TGTGCCAGCAGTTTGAGGGAGGGTAACCATGGCTACACCTTC
TRBJ1-3,few,.,TRBV5-1,CASSPNPQGQSSGNTIYF,TGCGCCAGCAGTCCGAACCCCCAGGGGCAGAGCTCTGGAAACACCATATATTTT
TRBJ2-1,.,TRBD2,TRBV27,CASSLVGSGVYAEQFF,TGTGCCAGCAGTTTAGTAGGTAGCGGGGTCTACGCTGAGCAGTTCTTC
TRBJ2-5,.,TRBD2,TRBV11-1,CASSYPGGETQYF,TGTGCCAGCAGCTACCCGGGGGGAGAGACCCAGTACTTC
TRBJ1-1,.,.,TRBV11-3,CASSLGGATEAFF,TGTGCCAGCAGCTTAGGGGGGGCGACTGAAGCTTTCTTT
TRBJ1-4,.,.,TRBV27,CASSLQGLGEKLFF,TGTGCCAGCAGTCTACAGGGTTTAGGTGAAAAACTGTTTTTT
TRBJ2-2,.,TRBD1,TRBV6-2/TRBV6-3,CASSRGLSTGELFF,TGTGCCAGCAGCAGGGGGCTGAGCACCGGGGAGCTGTTTTTT
TRBJ2-1,.,.,TRBV7-2,CASSLSGGIRYNEQFF,TGTGCCAGCAGCCTTAGTGGGGGTATTCGATACAATGAGCAGTTCTTC
TRBJ2-1,.,.,TRBV7-2,CASSLGGGTYNEQFF,TGTGCCAGCAGCTTGGGAGGTGGGACCTACAATGAGCAGTTCTTC
TRBJ2-5,.,.,TRBV5-6,CASSLAGTETQYF,TGTGCCAGCAGCTTGGCAGGAACAGAGACCCAGTACTTC
TRBJ1-2,.,TRBD1,TRBV28,CASSPTTGGGGYTF,TGTGCCAGCAGTCCGACGACAGGGGGCGGGGGCTACACCTTC
TRBJ2-2,.,.,TRBV3-1/TRBV3-2,CASSQVRRGAGTGELFF,TGTGCCAGCAGCCAAGTTCGCCGAGGGGCCGGAACCGGGGAGCTGTTTTTT
TRBJ2-5,.,.,TRBV5-1,CASSLGERTQYF,TGCGCCAGCAGCTTGGGGGAGAGGACCCAGTACTTC
TRBJ1-1,.,.,TRBV11-2,CASSLVAANTEAFF,TGTGCCAGCAGCTTAGTGGCCGCGAACACTGAAGCTTTCTTT
TRBJ2-7,.,TRBD2,TRBV2,CASTAAGGSEQYF,TGTGCCAGCACCGCGGCGGGGGGTTCCGAGCAGTACTTC
TRBJ1-3,.,.,TRBV6-2/TRBV6-3,CASSYSIGRSGNTIYF,TGTGCCAGCAGTTACTCGATCGGCAGGTCTGGAAACACCATATATTTT
TRBJ1-5,.,TRBD1,TRBV6-2/TRBV6-3,CASSLDRGHLSNNQPQHF,TGTGCCAGCAGTCTAGACAGGGGGCACCTGAGTAACAATCAGCCCCAGCATTTT
TRBJ1-5,.,.,TRBV6-2/TRBV6-3,CASSRLGGGNQPQHF,TGTGCCAGCAGTAGGCTCGGAGGGGGCAATCAGCCCCAGCATTTT
TRBJ1-2,.,.,TRBV2,CAWKGPDYGYTF,TGTGCCTGGAAAGGGCCCGACTATGGCTACACCTTC
TRBJ2-2,.,TRBD1,TRBV20-1,CSASVPPGQGEVTGELFF,TGCAGTGCTAGTGTTCCTCCCGGACAGGGAGAAGTGACCGGGGAGCTGTTTTTT
TRBJ2-7,.,TRBD1,TRBV6-2/TRBV6-3,CASSYVRQGNEQYF,TGTGCCAGCAGTTACGTTCGACAGGGCAACGAGCAGTACTTC
TRBJ2-3,.,.,TRBV7-8,CASSPTENSDTQYF,TGTGCCAGCAGCCCGACTGAGAATTCAGATACGCAGTATTTT
TRBJ1-2,.,.,TRBV6-2/TRBV6-3,CASSYRDGYTF,TGTGCCAGCAGTTACAGGGATGGCTACACCTTC
TRBJ1-5,.,TRBD1,TRBV10-3,CAISDQDRGQEFNQPQHF,TGTGCCATCAGTGACCAGGACAGGGGGCAGGAGTTCAATCAGCCCCAGCATTTT
TRBJ2-3,.,.,TRBV27,CASGPWGGAEDTQYF,TGTGCCAGCGGCCCATGGGGGGGGGCAGAAGATACGCAGTATTTT
TRBJ2-5,.,.,TRBV5-1,CASSLEGRETQYF,TGCGCCAGCAGCTTGGAGGGACGGGAGACCCAGTACTTC
TRBJ1-1,few,.,TRBV5-1,CASSLWPITEAFF,TGCGCCAGCAGCTTGTGGCCAATCACTGAAGCTTTCTTT
TRBJ2-7,.,.,TRBV5-4,CASSLAIGYEQYF,TGTGCCAGCAGCTTGGCCATCGGGTACGAGCAGTACTTC
TRBJ2-1,.,.,TRBV4-1,CASSQRESSSYNEQFF,TGCGCCAGCAGCCAAAGGGAGTCAAGCTCCTACAATGAGCAGTTCTTC
TRBJ2-5,.,.,TRBV19,CASSRAGVQETQYF,TGTGCCAGTAGTCGAGCTGGGGTCCAAGAGACCCAGTACTTC
TRBJ1-5,.,.,TRBV9,CASSDGGVGQPQHF,TGTGCCAGCAGTGATGGAGGTGTGGGACAGCCCCAGCATTTT
TRBJ2-7,.,.,TRBV28,CASSTTGYEQYF,TGTGCCAGCAGTACGACAGGCTACGAGCAGTACTTC
TRBJ2-7,once,.,TRBV5-1,CASSLAWEAGYEQYF,TGCGCCAGCAGCTTGGCCTGGGAGGCAGGGTACGAGCAGTACTTC
TRBJ1-1,.,TRBD1,TRBV11-2,CASSPWTGGNTEAFF,TGTGCCAGCAGCCCTTGGACAGGGGGGAACACTGAAGCTTTCTTT
TRBJ2-5,few,.,TRBV7-6,CASSVGQIQETQYF,TGTGCCAGCAGCGTCGGACAGATACAAGAGACCCAGTACTTC
TRBJ2-7,.,.,TRBV18,CASSPGTGRYEQYF,TGTGCCAGCTCACCCGGGACGGGCCGCTACGAGCAGTACTTC